The T cell receptor (beta chain) under discussion was sequenced for a study of identical twins. At least ten counts were recorded for this clonotype. MiXCR, applied by TCRdb to the 5' RACE reads, yields one record per CDR3 protein. The sample consists of a few hundred thousand distinct CDR3 sequences, approximately 9.6% of them appearing once. CDR3 length: 16 residues. The germline V gene has CDR1 SGHRS and CDR2 YFSETQ. Trimming cost V 0 bases and J 2 bases, with 15 bases left between them. The data also belong to a second study, concerning yellow fever vaccine responses in identical twins.

The rearrangement uses TRBV5-1 and TRBJ2-7, with a possible D match to TRBD2 (5 bases). The sequenced sample consisted of PBMCs. The sequence came from a woman younger than 35 in good health. This chain's CDR3 is CASSLELGDLTYEQYF. The CDR3 DNA reads TGCGCCAGCAGCTTGGAGTTGGGAGACTTAACCTACGAGCAGTACTTC.